This T cell receptor (beta chain) emerged from a study of T-cell reconstitution after alpha-beta-depleted transplantation in children. Looked up from germline, CDR1 is KGHSH and CDR2 is LQKENI. Trimming pared 2 bases from V and 4 bases from J, leaving 8 bases between. This CDR3 is 13 amino acids long. There are a few counts of this clonotype. Its cognate antigen is unknown. Study results and caveats: After one year, T-cell counts and TCRbeta diversity mostly came from new T cells.

Researchers prepared the TCRbeta library using unique molecular identifiers, the study reports. One entry per CDR3 protein results from TCRdb running MiXCR on the PCR reads. The table records about 830,000 distinct CDR3 sequences, around 17% of them present only once. The V and J genes are TRBV18 and TRBJ2-5, with D unresolved. This sample comprised PBMCs, mostly from graft donor cells, obtained 360 days after TCRalphabeta/CD19-depleted stem cell transplant. The TCR sequence derives from a male patient aged 10 to 17 who had a stem cell transplant for acute lymphoblastic leukemia, so the T cells may come from the graft donor. The CDR3 is CASSPYGLETQYF. CDR3 nucleotide sequence: TGTGCCAGCTCACCATACGGGTTAGAGACCCAGTACTTC.